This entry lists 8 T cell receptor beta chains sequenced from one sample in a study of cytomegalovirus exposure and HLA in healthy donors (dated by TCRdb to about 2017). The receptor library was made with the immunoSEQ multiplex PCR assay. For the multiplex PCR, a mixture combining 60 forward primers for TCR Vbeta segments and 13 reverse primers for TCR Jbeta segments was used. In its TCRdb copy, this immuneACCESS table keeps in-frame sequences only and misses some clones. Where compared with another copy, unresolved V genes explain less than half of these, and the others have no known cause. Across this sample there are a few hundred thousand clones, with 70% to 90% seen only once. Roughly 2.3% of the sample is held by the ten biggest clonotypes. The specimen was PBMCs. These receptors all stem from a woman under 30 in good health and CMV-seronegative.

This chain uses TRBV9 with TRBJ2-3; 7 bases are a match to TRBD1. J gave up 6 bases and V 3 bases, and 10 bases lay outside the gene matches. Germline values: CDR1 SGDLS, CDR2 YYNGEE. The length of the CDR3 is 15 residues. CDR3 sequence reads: CASSGYRGGIDTQYF. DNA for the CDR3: TGTGCCAGCAGCGGATACAGGGGTGGCATCGATACGCAGTATTTT. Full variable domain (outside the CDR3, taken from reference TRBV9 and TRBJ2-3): DSGVTQTPKHLITATGQRVTLRCSPRSGDLSVYWYQQSLDQGLQFLIQYYNGEERAKGNILERFSAQQFPDLHSELNLSSLELGDSALYFCASSGYRGGIDTQYFGPGTRLTVL.

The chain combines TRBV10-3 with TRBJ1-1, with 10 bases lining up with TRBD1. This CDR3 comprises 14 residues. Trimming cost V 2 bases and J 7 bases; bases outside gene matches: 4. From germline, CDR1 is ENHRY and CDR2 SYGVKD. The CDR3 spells CAISELGDRGEAFF. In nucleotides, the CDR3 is TGTGCCATCAGTGAGCTAGGGGACAGGGGTGAAGCTTTCTTT.

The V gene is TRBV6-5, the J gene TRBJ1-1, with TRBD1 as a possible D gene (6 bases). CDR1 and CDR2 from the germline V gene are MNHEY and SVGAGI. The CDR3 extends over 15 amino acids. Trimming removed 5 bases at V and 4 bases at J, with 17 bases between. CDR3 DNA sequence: TGTGCCAGCAGTCCCGGGGGGGGGCGCCTCACTGAAGCTTTCTTT. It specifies CASSPGGGRLTEAFF.

The CDR3: CASSSRTDMAYGYTF. The CDR3 DNA reads TGTGCCAGCAGTTCCCGGACAGACATGGCCTATGGCTACACCTTC. The chain recombines TRBV7-9 with TRBJ1-2; tentatively, D is TRBD1 (6 bases). CDR1 and CDR2 from the germline V gene are SEHNR and FQNEAQ (reference sequence). V was pared by 6 bases and J by 4 bases, with 18 bases between. The CDR3 is 15 residues long.

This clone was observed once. CDR3 coding DNA: TGTGCCAGCAGCCCCCACAGAGTCCACGCTTACGAGCAGTACTTC. It specifies CASSPHRVHAYEQYF. This sequence joins TRBV5-8 and TRBJ2-7; D is unresolved. The V gene lost 4 bases and the J gene lost 4 bases, with 18 bases spanning the gap. The length of the CDR3 is 15 residues. Germline CDR1 SGHTS, CDR2 YDEGEE.

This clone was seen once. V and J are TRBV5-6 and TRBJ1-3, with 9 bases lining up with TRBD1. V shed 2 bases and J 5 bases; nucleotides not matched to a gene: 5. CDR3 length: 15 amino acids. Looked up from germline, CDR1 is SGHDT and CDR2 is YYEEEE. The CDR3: CASSFFGTGRNTIYF. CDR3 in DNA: TGTGCCAGCAGCTTTTTTGGGACAGGGAGAAACACCATATATTTT.

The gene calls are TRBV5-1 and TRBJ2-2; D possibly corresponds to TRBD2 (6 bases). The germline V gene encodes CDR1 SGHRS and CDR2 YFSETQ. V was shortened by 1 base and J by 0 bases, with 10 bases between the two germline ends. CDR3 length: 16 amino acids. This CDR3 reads CASSLWGGTNTGELFF. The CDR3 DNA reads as TGCGCCAGCAGCTTGTGGGGAGGCACGAACACCGGGGAGCTGTTTTTT.

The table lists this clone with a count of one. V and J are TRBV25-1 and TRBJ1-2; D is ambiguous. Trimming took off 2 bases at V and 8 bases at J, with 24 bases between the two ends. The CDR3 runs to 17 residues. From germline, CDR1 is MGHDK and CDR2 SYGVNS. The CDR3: CASSEIGDPYLPGGYTF. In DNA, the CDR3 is TGTGCCAGCAGTGAAATTGGAGATCCCTATCTGCCTGGAGGCTACACCTTC.